The entry below gives a single T cell receptor beta chain sequence along with its context. Data came from immunoSEQ multiplex PCR; TCRdb stores just in-frame clones and leaves some out. Of fewer than 65,000 clones listed, around 94% are singletons. The sample originates from a study of T cell changes during pregnancy in multiple sclerosis. Germline lookup yields CDR1 MNHEY and CDR2 SMNVEV (reference sequence). This CDR3 has 18 amino acids. V lost 2 bases to trimming and J lost 4 bases, with 18 bases between them. This TCR was recovered from a female donor with multiple sclerosis, enrolled in a pregnancy study. The specimen was CD4+ T cells from peripheral blood mononuclear cells, collected in the third trimester of pregnancy. This sequence joins TRBV27 and TRBJ1-6; D is possibly TRBD1 (5 bases). CDR3 in DNA: TGTGCCAGCAGTTTACGACCTCAGGGTTGGGGTTATAATTCACCCCTCCACTTT. This codes for CASSLRPQGWGYNSPLHF.